This T cell receptor beta chain was captured in a study of blood T cell repertoires in COVID-19 (dated by TCRdb to the early 2020s). Notes on the research overall: Samples from collaborators originated in the United States, Italy and Spain and spanned both the acute and convalescent phases of COVID-19. The prospective study material was composed of cDNA or gDNA derived from T cells, B-cell-depleted T cells, or PBMCs. Subjects who had been exposed to COVID-19, were actively infected with it, or had recovered from it provided the deeply sampled blood TCRbeta repertoires that made up the dataset. The repertoires were released in a freely available public database meant as a resource for research on the immune response to SARS-CoV-2. The samples were drawn from the first 160 participants of the ongoing ImmuneRACE study and from 1,254 subjects provided by 6 global collaborators. The sample metadata nearly always contained a de-identified subject ID, COVID-19 status, age in years and sex. HLA class I and class II types, where available, came from metadata supplied by the sample provider rather than from assay-based typing. The study at large found these results: How much clinical and demographic metadata was included differed by source and by participant, and the metadata was provided uncurated.

Counted from cysteine to phenylalanine, this CDR3 has 15 amino acids. Just CDR3 DNA is preserved here, 45 bases in frame from base 1. In the germline V gene, CDR1 corresponds to SGHTA and CDR2 to FQGNSA. V lost 1 base and J lost 2 bases, and the count of bases not matched to a germline gene is 1. Concerning this clone: Its antigen is not yet known. No much larger clone is present one base from it, and per-base qualities are unavailable. At the DNA level, this CDR3 is encoded by other sequences in the same sample as well.

The collaborating institutions used their own protocols to collect whole blood in K2EDTA tubes. For TCRbeta analysis, collaborators shipped samples in one of three forms: frozen whole blood, isolated PBMCs, or DNA extracted from either of those sample types. TCRbeta CDR3 regions were amplified from genomic DNA using the immunoSEQ Assay, a bias-controlled multiplex PCR. Turning to the authors' computational methods: The number of nucleated cells in each sample was estimated from the amplification of reference gene primers within the assay. To quantify the absolute abundance of each unique TCRbeta CDR3 rearrangement, sequence reads were collapsed and filtered. For each sample, productive Simpson clonality was calculated by taking the square root of Simpson's diversity index across productive rearrangements. The table was pulled from immuneACCESS by TCRdb, which kept in-frame rearrangements only. Such tables lose some clones; where checked, under half of the loss comes from unresolved V genes, and the rest has no known cause. V and J calls plus clone size are reproduced from that table; the DNA served to infer D and trimming. Counted in this sample were 90,000 to 130,000 clones; roughly four fifths of them appeared once. The top ten clones comprise about 15% of the sample.

The source is an older woman with acute or convalescent COVID-19. Sequencing input: peripheral blood. The V and J genes are TRBV7-2 and TRBJ2-1, and TRBD2 aligns with 8 junction nucleotides. The CDR3 region reads CASSLGRGAYNEQFF. The nucleotide sequence reads TGTGCCAGCAGCTTAGGGCGGGGGGCCTACAATGAGCAGTTCTTC.